The entry below gives a single TCR beta chain sequence along with its context. This sample is part of a study of T cells in Graves' hyperthyroidism and ophthalmopathy. The ends were cut back, 7 bases at V and 1 base at J, with 5 bases in the middle. Germline CDR1 reads DFQATT; CDR2 reads SNEGSKA (reference sequence). CDR3 length: 10 residues. Hyperthyroidism had been newly diagnosed in patients aged 18 to 65, and its duration was under 2 months. Amplification targeted TCR beta CDR3 regions from RNA transcripts. HTBI primers were employed in a first-round RT-PCR of the TCR CDR3. TCRdb fed the multiplex PCR reads into MiXCR, producing one record per CDR3 protein. The table has hundreds of thousands of distinct CDR3 sequences, over 15% seen once.

The V and J genes are TRBV20-1 and TRBJ2-7; D gene ambiguous. Material: blood. This receptor was identified in a woman aged 45-60 years with Graves' hyperthyroidism that later progressed to Graves' ophthalmopathy. CDR3 in amino acids: CSVKSYEQYF. The CDR3 DNA reads TGCAGTGTTAAGTCCTACGAGCAGTACTTC.